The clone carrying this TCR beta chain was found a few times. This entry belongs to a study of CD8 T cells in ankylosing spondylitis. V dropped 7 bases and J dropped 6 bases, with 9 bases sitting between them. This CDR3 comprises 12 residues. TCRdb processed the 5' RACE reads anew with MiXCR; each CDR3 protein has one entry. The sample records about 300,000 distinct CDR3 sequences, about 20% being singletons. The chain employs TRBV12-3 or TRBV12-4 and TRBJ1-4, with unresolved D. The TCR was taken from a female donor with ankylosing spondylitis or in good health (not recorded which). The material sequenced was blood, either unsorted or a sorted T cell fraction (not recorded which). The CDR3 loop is CASKFGYEKLFF. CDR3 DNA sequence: TGTGCCAGCAAGTTCGGATATGAAAAACTGTTTTTT.